The T cell receptor (beta chain) described here comes from a study of control samples from healthy donors and cancer patients. J was trimmed by 5 bases and V by 6 bases; bases with no gene match: 6. Germline-derived CDR1 and CDR2 are SNHLY and FYNNEI. The CDR3 loop spans 14 amino acids. TCRdb's table, derived via immunoSEQ multiplex PCR, lists solely in-frame clones and lacks some. Of fewer than 70,000 clones listed, approximately 86% were seen once; the top ten hold about 14%. The gene calls are TRBV2 and TRBJ1-1, with 10 bases lining up with TRBD1. The receptor was isolated from a man aged 60 to 69 with head and neck cancer. Sequencing was done on a sample of PBMCs. For the CDR3, the DNA is TGTGCCAGCAGCCCCGGGACAGGGGCTACTGAAGCTTTCTTT. Translating gives CASSPGTGATEAFF.